What follows are 2 T cell receptor beta chains derived from one specimen sequenced in a study of shared T cell receptors in the human thymus. Generated by immunoSEQ multiplex PCR, the TCRdb table keeps only in-frame clones and is missing some. Seen here are some 660,000 clones, around 87% observed once, and the top ten hold roughly 0.0086%. These data were also filed under a second study, of human thymus T cells.

Sequencing input: thymocytes. These receptors originate from a boy under two years old with a congenital heart defect.

The chain has TRBV7-2 and TRBJ2-1; D not resolved. CDR1 is SGHTA, CDR2 FQGNSA, per germline. The CDR3 loop spans 16 amino acids. V shed 5 bases and J shed 3 bases, with 17 bases lying between them. The CDR3 DNA is TGTGCCAGCAGCACTTCCTCGACGGAGATCTACAATGAGCAGTTCTTC. It encodes CASSTSSTEIYNEQFF. The full variable domain, completed using reference TRBV7-2 and TRBJ2-1, is GAGVSQSPSNKVTEKGKDVELRCDPISGHTALYWYRQSLGQGLEFLIYFQGNSAPDKSGLPSDRFSAERTGGSVSTLTIQRTQQEDSAVYLCASSTSSTEIYNEQFFGPGTRLTVL.

A few counts support this clone. The chain combines TRBV28 with TRBJ1-5, with D possibly TRBD1 on 5 matching bases. This CDR3 has 18 amino acids. Germline CDR1 and CDR2: MDHEN and SYDVKM. Trimming removed 6 bases at V and 0 bases at J, with 21 bases between. CDR3 DNA sequence: TGTGCCAGCAGCCCCGGTCCCGACAGCTCATTTAGCAATCAGCCCCAGCATTTT. This translates into CASSPGPDSSFSNQPQHF.